These 10 T cell receptor beta chains were sequenced from one sample in a study of cytomegalovirus exposure and HLA in healthy donors. In the PCR, 60 Vbeta and 13 Jbeta primers were used. Sequencing used immunoSEQ multiplex PCR; TCRdb keeps in-frame clones, though not all of them. Of around 130,000 clones in the sample, roughly 80% were seen once. The material sequenced was PBMCs. The source is a male donor in good health and CMV-seropositive.

The chain recombines TRBV30 with TRBJ1-1; no definite D call. Germline CDR1 GTSNPN, CDR2 SVGIG (reference sequence). The CDR3 loop spans 13 amino acids. The V end was cut by 5 bases, the J end by 4 bases, with 14 bases between. The chain's CDR3 is CAWGRTAFTEAFF. DNA for the CDR3: TGTGCCTGGGGGAGGACGGCGTTCACTGAAGCTTTCTTT.

The V and J genes are TRBV7-2 and TRBJ2-5; possible D gene TRBD1, 5 bases. V dropped 1 base and J dropped 4 bases, with 13 bases sitting between them. The CDR3 runs 15 residues. Germline assignment: CDR1 SGHTA and CDR2 FQGNSA. The chain's CDR3 is CASSLEPRGAETQYF. In nucleotides, the CDR3 is TGTGCCAGCAGCTTAGAACCCCGTGGGGCAGAGACCCAGTACTTC.

This chain joins TRBV5-8 and TRBJ1-1, with D perhaps TRBD1 (6 bases). The V end lost 4 bases, the J end lost 2 bases, and 12 bases lay between the germline ends. Germline loops: CDR1 SGHTS, CDR2 YDEGEE. This CDR3 contains 14 residues. The CDR3 is CASSTGQENTEAFF. The CDR3 DNA follows: TGTGCCAGCAGCACGGGACAAGAAAACACTGAAGCTTTCTTT.

The chain links TRBV7-9 to TRBJ1-4; D ambiguous. The CDR3 is made up of 15 amino acids. V shed 1 base and J shed 8 bases, with 14 bases lying between them. The V gene's germline CDR1 is SEHNR and CDR2 FQNEAQ (reference sequence). The CDR3 DNA reads TGTGCCAGCAGCTTAGACCGGGGAAAGCGAGAAAAACTGTTTTTT. Protein sequence: CASSLDRGKREKLFF.

V usage is TRBV7-6 and J usage is TRBJ2-3, with 8 bases lining up with TRBD2. The CDR3 spans 15 residues. V was clipped by 4 bases and J by 4 bases; unmatched bases: 7. Germline V gene sequence: CDR1 SGHVS, CDR2 FNYEAQ. DNA for the CDR3: TGTGCCAGCAGCTCCCGGACTAGCTTCCCAGATACGCAGTATTTT. Its translation: CASSSRTSFPDTQYF.

V and J are TRBV28 and TRBJ1-1, with 7 bases that match TRBD1. This CDR3 spans 17 amino acids. V shed 3 bases and J 2 bases; nucleotides not matched to a gene: 12. Germline values: CDR1 MDHEN, CDR2 SYDVKM. CDR3 residues: CASSFTPGQLLNTEAFF. The CDR3 DNA sequence: TGTGCCAGCAGTTTTACCCCGGGACAGCTCCTTAACACTGAAGCTTTCTTT.

This rearrangement joins TRBV9 to TRBJ2-2, with 7 bases identical to TRBD1. The CDR3 is made up of 16 amino acids. Germline CDR1 is SGDLS and CDR2 is YYNGEE. The V segment lost 0 bases and the J segment 1 base; nucleotides outside the gene matches: 3. For the CDR3, the DNA is TGTGCCAGCAGCGTAGAACAGGGGCGGAACACCGGGGAGCTGTTTTTT. Translation gives CASSVEQGRNTGELFF.

The CDR3 DNA sequence: TGTGCCAGTAATTGGTTCGCAGGGGAAACAGGGGAGCTGTTTTTT. Residues: CASNWFAGETGELFF. The V gene is TRBV19, the J gene TRBJ2-2, with a tentative D call TRBD1 (6 bases). Per germline, CDR1 LNHDA and CDR2 SQIVND (reference sequence). With 7 bases removed from V and 8 bases from J, the gap between germline ends came to 20 bases. The CDR3 has 15 residues.

The chain uses TRBV2 and TRBJ2-1; D not resolved. The CDR3 is 12 residues long. V gave up 8 bases and J gave up 5 bases, with 10 bases separating them. Germline V lookup: CDR1 SNHLY, CDR2 FYNNEI. This chain's CDR3 is CASWAEHNEQFF. The CDR3 region has the DNA TGTGCCAGCTGGGCAGAGCACAATGAGCAGTTCTTC.

V gene TRBV11-2 combines with J gene TRBJ2-1; 9 nucleotides agree with TRBD2. J gave up 9 bases and V 5 bases, and 14 bases lay outside the gene matches. Germline CDR1 and CDR2: SGHAT and FQNNGV. CDR3 length: 16 residues. CDR3 nucleotide sequence: TGTGCCAGCAGCCCCCTGGGAGCGGGAGGTCGTAGTGAGCAGTTCTTC. Its protein is CASSPLGAGGRSEQFF. The complete variable domain, with remaining parts taken from reference TRBV11-2 and TRBJ2-1, reads EAGVAQSPRYKIIEKRQSVAFWCNPISGHATLYWYQQILGQGPKLLIQFQNNGVVDDSQLPKDRFSAERLKGVDSTLKIQPAKLEDSAVYLCASSPLGAGGRSEQFFGPGTRLTVL.